The TCR beta chain under discussion was sequenced for a study of blood T cell repertoires in COVID-19. Turning to the study itself: Samples taken during acute and convalescent COVID-19 were collected in the United States, Italy and Spain.

In the original workflow: The authors estimated nucleated cell counts from reference gene primer amplification. The protocol was immunoSEQ multiplex PCR, while the TCRdb copy is restricted to in-frame clones and leaves out a portion. V and J calls and clone size are given by that table; D and trimming were obtained from the DNA. The repertoire holds about 240,000 clones, around four fifths seen once, with roughly 2% in the top ten. V shed 1 base, J shed 7 bases, and the junction held 17 bases outside the gene matches. The CDR3 has 19 residues. CDR1 SGHVS and CDR2 FNYEAQ come from the germline V gene.

The sequence was obtained from a man aged 25 to 40 who had recovered from COVID-19. Sequencing was carried out using peripheral blood. The chain couples TRBV7-6 to TRBJ1-3; 9 positions agree with TRBD1. The CDR3 sequence is CASSLELPSGQGQSNTIYF. The CDR3 bases are TGTGCCAGCAGCTTAGAACTCCCATCGGGACAGGGTCAGAGTAACACCATATATTTT.